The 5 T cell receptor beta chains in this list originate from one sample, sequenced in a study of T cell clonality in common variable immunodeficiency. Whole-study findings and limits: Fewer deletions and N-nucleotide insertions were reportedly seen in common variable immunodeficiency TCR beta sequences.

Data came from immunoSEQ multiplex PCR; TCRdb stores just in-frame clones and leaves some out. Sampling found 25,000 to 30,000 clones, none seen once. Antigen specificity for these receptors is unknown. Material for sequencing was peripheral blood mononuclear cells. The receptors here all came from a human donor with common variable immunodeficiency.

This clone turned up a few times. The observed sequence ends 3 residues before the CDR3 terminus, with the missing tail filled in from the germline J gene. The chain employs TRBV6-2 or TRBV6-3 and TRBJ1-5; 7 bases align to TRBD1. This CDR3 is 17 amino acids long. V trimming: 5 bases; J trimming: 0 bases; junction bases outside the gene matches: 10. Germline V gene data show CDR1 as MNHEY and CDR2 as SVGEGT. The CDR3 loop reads CASSQQGNLDSNQPQHF. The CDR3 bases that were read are TGTGCCAGCAGTCAACAGGGGAACCTGGATAGCAATCAGCCC.

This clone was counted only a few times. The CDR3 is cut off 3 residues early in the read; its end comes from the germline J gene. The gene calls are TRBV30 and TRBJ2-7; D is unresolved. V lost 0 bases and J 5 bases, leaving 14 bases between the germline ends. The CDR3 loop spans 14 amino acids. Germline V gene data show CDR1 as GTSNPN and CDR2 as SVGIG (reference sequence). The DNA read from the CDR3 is TGTGCCTGGAGTGTGCGTAGTTGGGCGAACGAG. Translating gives CAWSVRSWANE. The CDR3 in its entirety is CAWSVRSWANEQYF.

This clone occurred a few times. The CDR3 is CASKGKGSYEQYF. The covered CDR3 bases are TGTGCCAGTAAAGGAAAGGGCTCCTACGAG. J is TRBJ2-7 and V is TRBV19; D is undetermined. The observed sequence ends 3 residues before the CDR3 terminus, with the missing tail filled in from the germline J gene. Germline loops: CDR1 LNHDA, CDR2 SQIVND (reference sequence). The length of the CDR3 is 13 residues. Trimming pared 7 bases from V and 0 bases from J, leaving 10 bases between. Drawing the rest from reference TRBV19 and TRBJ2-7, the complete variable domain is DGGITQSPKYLFRKEGQNVTLSCEQNLNHDAMYWYRQDPGQGLRLIYYSQIVNDFQKGDIAEGYSVSREKKESFPLTVTSAQKNPTAFYLCASKGKGSYEQYFGPGTRLTVT.

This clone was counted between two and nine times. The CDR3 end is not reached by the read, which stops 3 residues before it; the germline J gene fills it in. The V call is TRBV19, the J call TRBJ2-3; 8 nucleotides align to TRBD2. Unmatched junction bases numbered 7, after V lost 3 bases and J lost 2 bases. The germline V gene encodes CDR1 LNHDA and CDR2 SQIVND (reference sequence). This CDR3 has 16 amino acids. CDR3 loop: CASSMGSGGLTDTQYF. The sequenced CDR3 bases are TGTGCCAGTAGTATGGGGAGCGGGGGCCTCACAGATACG.

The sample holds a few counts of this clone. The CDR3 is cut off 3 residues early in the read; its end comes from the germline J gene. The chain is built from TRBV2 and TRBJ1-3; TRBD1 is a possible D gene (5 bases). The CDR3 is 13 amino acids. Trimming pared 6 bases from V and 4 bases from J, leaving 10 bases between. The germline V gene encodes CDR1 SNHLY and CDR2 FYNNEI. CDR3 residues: CASSQGIGNTIYF. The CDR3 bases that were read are TGTGCCAGCAGCCAGGGAATCGGAAACACC.